This entry is about one T cell receptor (beta chain). The antigen is not known. The CDR3 sequence is 14 residues long. The germline V gene has CDR1 SGHTA and CDR2 FQGNSA. TCRdb re-analyzed the 5' RACE reads; it lists each CDR3 protein once, without DNA. This table holds hundreds of thousands of distinct CDR3 sequences. This sample is drawn from a study of monozygotic twins with inflammatory bowel disease. Isolation of total RNA was performed on whole blood, with no prior T cell sorting. Study-level results: Varied immunosuppressive treatments among patients may have increased repertoire variability.

The sequencing sample was made of blood. This clonotype was obtained from a human donor with ulcerative colitis or Crohn's disease, or a healthy co-twin of an affected twin (not recorded which). This chain connects TRBV7-2 to TRBJ1-2. CDR3 in amino acids: CASSSRRTSYGYTF.